In this sample, the clone carrying this T cell receptor (beta chain) turned up once. Its cognate antigen is unknown. The sample belongs to a study of T cell responses to AZD1222 COVID-19 vaccine. Study-level information: The study pooled second doses at about 4 or about 12 weeks.

The data were produced by immunoSEQ multiplex PCR, yet TCRdb's version contains in-frame clones alone and is incomplete. The sample contains more than 150,000 clones, just over 90% of which appear only once. V trimming: 3 bases; J trimming: 3 bases; junction bases outside the gene matches: 7. Germline CDR1 and CDR2: SNHLY and FYNNEI. The CDR3 is made up of 16 amino acids. The study's findings and limits: Clonal diversity was possibly underestimated; the donors were predominantly white British and more often female. Distributed over spike, vaccine-associated CD4 TCRs predominated at 160-218 and 743-854. Spike-specific TCR breadth and depth went up after people got two AZD1222 doses.

The V gene is TRBV2, the J gene TRBJ2-1; 8 positions match TRBD2. The sequence was collected from an adult in good health. The sequencing here drew on peripheral blood, taken on day 0 of AZD1222 vaccination. CDR3 sequence (DNA): TGTGCCAGCAGTGAGGGTGTAGCGGGAATCTACAATGAGCAGTTCTTC. It translates to CASSEGVAGIYNEQFF.